This T cell receptor beta chain was identified during a study of identical twins. Study conclusions and caveats: It was cross-sectional statistical analysis, not following the same donors, that the conclusions relied on. Modeled out-of-frame TCR alpha sharing in monozygotic twins fell below observed levels.

One entry per CDR3 protein results from TCRdb running MiXCR on the 5' RACE reads. The sample includes about 530,000 distinct CDR3 sequences, roughly 15% of them seen just once. Germline V gives CDR1 SEHNR, CDR2 FQNEAQ (reference sequence). The length of the CDR3 is 13 residues. Trimming cost V 7 bases and J 8 bases; bases outside gene matches: 5. This clonotype was detected ten times or more. As yet, its antigen is unknown. The same specimen was also included in a second study, on yellow fever vaccine responses in identical twins.

Sequenced sample: CD4+ T cells sorted from blood. This chain connects TRBV7-9 to TRBJ2-1; TRBD2 aligns across 10 bases. This clonotype was obtained from a woman between 18 and 29 years old in good health. CDR3 protein: CASKVAGGHEQFF. CDR3 in DNA: TGTGCCAGCAAAGTAGCGGGGGGCCATGAGCAGTTCTTC.